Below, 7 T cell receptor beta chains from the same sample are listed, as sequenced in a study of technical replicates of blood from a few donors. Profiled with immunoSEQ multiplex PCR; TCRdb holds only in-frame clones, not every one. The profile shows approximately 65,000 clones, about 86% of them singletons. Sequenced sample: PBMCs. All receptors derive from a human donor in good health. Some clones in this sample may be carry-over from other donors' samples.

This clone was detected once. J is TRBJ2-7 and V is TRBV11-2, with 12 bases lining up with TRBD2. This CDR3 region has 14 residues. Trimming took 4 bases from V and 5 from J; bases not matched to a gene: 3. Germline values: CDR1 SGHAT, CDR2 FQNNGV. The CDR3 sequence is CASSSLAGGHEQYF. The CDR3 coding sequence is TGTGCCAGCAGCTCGCTAGCGGGGGGGCACGAGCAGTACTTC.

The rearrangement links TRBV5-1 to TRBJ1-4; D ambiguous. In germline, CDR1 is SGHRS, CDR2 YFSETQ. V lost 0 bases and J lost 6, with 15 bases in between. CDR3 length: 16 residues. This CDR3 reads CASSLAAPIGYEKLFF. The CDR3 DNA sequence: TGCGCCAGCAGCTTGGCCGCGCCAATTGGTTATGAAAAACTGTTTTTT.

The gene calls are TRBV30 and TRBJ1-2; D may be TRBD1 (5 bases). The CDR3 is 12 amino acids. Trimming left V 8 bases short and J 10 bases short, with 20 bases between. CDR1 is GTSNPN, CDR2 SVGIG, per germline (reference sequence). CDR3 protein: CAATKAPGLYTF. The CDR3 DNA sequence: TGTGCCGCAACAAAAGCACCGGGACTCTACACCTTC.

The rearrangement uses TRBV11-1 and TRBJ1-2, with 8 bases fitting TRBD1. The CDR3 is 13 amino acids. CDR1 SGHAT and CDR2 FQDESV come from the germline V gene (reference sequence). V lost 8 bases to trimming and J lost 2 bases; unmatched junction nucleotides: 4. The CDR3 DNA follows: TGTGCCAGCTCGACAGGGGCCAACTATGGCTACACCTTC. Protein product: CASSTGANYGYTF.

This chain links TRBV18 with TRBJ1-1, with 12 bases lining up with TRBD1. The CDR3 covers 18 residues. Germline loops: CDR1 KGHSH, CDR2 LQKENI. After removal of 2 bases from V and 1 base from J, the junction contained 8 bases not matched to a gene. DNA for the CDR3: TGTGCCAGCTCACCAAGGGGACAGGGGGCCCTGGGGAACACTGAAGCTTTCTTT. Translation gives CASSPRGQGALGNTEAFF.

The CDR3 nucleotides are TGTGCCAGCACCCCGGAGATGAGTAGCAATCAGCCCCAGCATTTT. Its protein product is CASTPEMSSNQPQHF. The chain has TRBV5-5 and TRBJ1-5; D is ambiguous. V lost 6 bases to trimming and J lost 0 bases, with 13 bases between them. CDR1 is SGHKS, CDR2 YYEKEE, per germline (reference sequence). The CDR3 length is 15 residues.

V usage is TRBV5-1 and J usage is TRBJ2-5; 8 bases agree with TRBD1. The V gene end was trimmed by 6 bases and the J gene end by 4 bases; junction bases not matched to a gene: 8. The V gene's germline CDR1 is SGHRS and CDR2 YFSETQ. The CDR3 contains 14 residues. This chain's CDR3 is CASKGQASRETQYF. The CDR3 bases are TGCGCCAGCAAGGGACAGGCCTCCCGAGAGACCCAGTACTTC.